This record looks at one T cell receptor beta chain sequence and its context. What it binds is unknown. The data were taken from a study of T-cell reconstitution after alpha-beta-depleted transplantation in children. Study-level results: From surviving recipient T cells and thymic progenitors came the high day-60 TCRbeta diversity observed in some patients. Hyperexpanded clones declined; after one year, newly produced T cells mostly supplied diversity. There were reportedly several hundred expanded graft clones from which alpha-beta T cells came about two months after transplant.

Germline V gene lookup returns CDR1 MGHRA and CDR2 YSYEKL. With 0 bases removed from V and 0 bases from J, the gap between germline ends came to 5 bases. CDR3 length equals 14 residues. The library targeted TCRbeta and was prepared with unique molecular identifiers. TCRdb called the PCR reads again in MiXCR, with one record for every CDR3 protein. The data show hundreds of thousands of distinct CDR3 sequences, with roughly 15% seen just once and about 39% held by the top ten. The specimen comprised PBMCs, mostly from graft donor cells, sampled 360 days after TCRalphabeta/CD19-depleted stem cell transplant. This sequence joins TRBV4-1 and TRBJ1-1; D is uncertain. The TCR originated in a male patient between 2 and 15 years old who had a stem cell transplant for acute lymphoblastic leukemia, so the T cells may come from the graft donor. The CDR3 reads CASSQDLMNTEAFF. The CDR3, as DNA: TGCGCCAGCAGCCAAGATCTGATGAACACTGAAGCTTTCTTT.